The clone carrying this TCR beta chain was seen repeatedly, ten times or more. This specimen belongs to a study of human T cells and chemical hapten exposure. About the study: Women made up most patients, who had alopecia areata, totalis or universalis.

Time point meaning: pre-sensitization, week 0. Treatment: therapeutic diphenylcyclopropenone sensitization with weekly scalp DPC. This CDR3 has 15 amino acids. CDR1 and CDR2 (germline): MNHEY, SMNVEV (reference sequence). Trimming removed 3 bases at V and 2 bases at J, with 12 bases between. Each CDR3 protein gets one entry after TCRdb re-called the RACE reads with MiXCR. The data show more than 300,000 distinct CDR3 sequences, 5.5% seen once. The receptor's source is a woman between 18 and 30 years old with alopecia areata. Some clones in this sample may be carry-over from other donors' samples. The V gene is TRBV27, the J gene TRBJ2-3, with D possibly matching TRBD2 (5 bases). The specimen comprised whole blood, sampled in connection with sensitization to the hapten diphenylcyclopropenone (DPC). CDR3 sequence (DNA): TGTGCCAGCAGTTTCGCGGGTCTACCCACAGATACGCAGTATTTT. It yields the protein CASSFAGLPTDTQYF.